The 15 T cell receptor beta chains below come from one sample, sequenced in a study of shared clonotypes between healthy human individuals. Assay used: immunoSEQ multiplex PCR; TCRdb lists only in-frame clones, some missing. The table lists roughly 2 million clones, 85% to 95% of them singletons, with about 0.13% in the top ten. Sequenced material: naive CD4+ T cells sorted from blood. Subset noted: CD45RA+ positively selected. These TCRs come from a man between 18 and 29 years old in good health.

On this clone itself: The sample has other DNA sequences that encode this CDR3 too. The V gene is TRBV11-2, the J gene TRBJ1-5, with D maybe TRBD1 (5 bases). Germline assignment: CDR1 SGHAT and CDR2 FQNNGV. CDR3 length: 14 residues. The V end lost 1 base, the J end lost 4 bases, and 8 bases lay between the germline ends. The CDR3 spells CASSLAGGNQPQHF. The CDR3 DNA reads TGTGCCAGCAGCTTAGCCGGGGGTAATCAGCCCCAGCATTTT. The full variable domain, its missing parts supplied by reference TRBV11-2 and TRBJ1-5, is EAGVAQSPRYKIIEKRQSVAFWCNPISGHATLYWYQQILGQGPKLLIQFQNNGVVDDSQLPKDRFSAERLKGVDSTLKIQPAKLEDSAVYLCASSLAGGNQPQHFGDGTRLSIL.

As to this clone: This clone may be a read error of a much larger clone one base away. The sample has other DNA sequences that encode this CDR3 too. The chain employs TRBV7-9 and TRBJ1-2; D is possibly TRBD1 (5 bases). Germline lookup yields CDR1 SEHNR and CDR2 FQNEAQ (reference sequence). Deletions cut 5 bases from V and 8 bases from J, with 18 bases between. The CDR3 consists of 14 residues. This chain's CDR3 is CASSVGTVAEGYTF. Written as DNA, the CDR3 is TGTGCCAGCAGCGTAGGGACGGTGGCGGAGGGCTACACCTTC.

V gene TRBV5-1 combines with J gene TRBJ2-7; D is perhaps TRBD2 (6 bases). The CDR3 runs to 14 residues. The germline V and J ends were trimmed by 5 bases and 0 bases, with 12 bases remaining between them. CDR1 SGHRS and CDR2 YFSETQ come from the germline V gene. The CDR3 protein is CASSGAGSSYEQYF. The CDR3 DNA is TGCGCCAGCAGTGGCGCGGGGAGCTCCTACGAGCAGTACTTC.

This chain uses TRBV27 with TRBJ1-2, with a weak D call TRBD1 (5 bases). Trimming shortened V by 5 bases and J by 7 bases, and 11 bases separated the two germline ends. This CDR3 has 12 amino acids. Germline CDR1 is MNHEY and CDR2 is SMNVEV (reference sequence). CDR3 region: CASSTAGFGYTF. The CDR3 nucleotides read TGTGCCAGCAGTACCGCAGGGTTTGGCTACACCTTC.

J is TRBJ2-6 and V is TRBV10-3, with D maybe TRBD1 (6 bases). In germline, CDR1 is ENHRY, CDR2 SYGVKD. The V end was cut by 3 bases, the J end by 0 bases, with 18 bases between. The CDR3 is 19 amino acids. The CDR3 sequence is CAISDPRGPGGSGANVLTF. In DNA, the CDR3 is TGTGCCATCAGTGACCCCAGGGGACCTGGGGGCTCTGGGGCCAACGTCCTGACTTTC.

V usage is TRBV7-2 and J usage is TRBJ2-5, with 13 bases identical to TRBD2. The CDR3 runs to 16 residues. V trimming: 5 bases; J trimming: 6 bases; junction bases outside the gene matches: 9. Germline V gene sequence: CDR1 SGHTA, CDR2 FQGNSA. DNA of the CDR3: TGTGCCAGCAGCCGGGCGACTAGCGGGGGGAGTAAGACCCAGTACTTC. Protein product: CASSRATSGGSKTQYF.

The V gene is TRBV6-6, the J gene TRBJ2-7; possibly TRBD1 for D (9 bases). From germline, CDR1 is MNHNY and CDR2 SVGAGI (reference sequence). This CDR3 has 16 amino acids. The V gene lost 4 bases and the J gene lost 2 bases, with 18 bases spanning the gap. The CDR3 sequence: CASSSPGGDRAYEQYF. Here the CDR3 DNA reads TGTGCCAGCAGTTCCCCGGGGGGGGACAGGGCCTACGAGCAGTACTTC.

The V call is TRBV5-1, the J call TRBJ2-3; perhaps TRBD2 as D (5 bases). Germline lookup yields CDR1 SGHRS and CDR2 YFSETQ. This CDR3 has 15 amino acids. Deletions cut 4 bases from V and 1 base from J, with 13 bases between. The CDR3 DNA is TGCGCCAGCAGCCCGACCGGGATAGGCACAGATACGCAGTATTTT. Its translation is CASSPTGIGTDTQYF.

The chain links TRBV28 to TRBJ2-1; D is uncertain. Per germline, CDR1 MDHEN and CDR2 SYDVKM. The V end lost 4 bases, the J end lost 8 bases, and 9 bases lay between the germline ends. This CDR3 has 12 residues. CDR3 region: CASSSPWYEQFF. The CDR3 DNA is TGTGCCAGCAGTTCCCCATGGTATGAGCAGTTCTTC.

The rearrangement links TRBV2 to TRBJ2-1, with D perhaps matching TRBD2 (6 bases). The CDR3 extends over 15 amino acids. Trimming left V 2 bases short and J 2 bases short, with 10 bases between. Germline CDR1 SNHLY, CDR2 FYNNEI. CDR3 protein: CASSELPSAYNEQFF. CDR3 nucleotide sequence: TGTGCCAGCAGTGAATTGCCTAGCGCCTACAATGAGCAGTTCTTC.

The chain employs TRBV5-1 and TRBJ2-5; 10 bases are shared with TRBD1. The germline V gene has CDR1 SGHRS and CDR2 YFSETQ. The J segment lost 5 bases and the V segment lost 3 bases, leaving 7 bases of the junction unmatched. CDR3 length equals 15 residues. In DNA, the CDR3 is TGCGCCAGCAGCTCCCGGACAGGGGGATCCGAGACCCAGTACTTC. Translating gives CASSSRTGGSETQYF.

The chain is built from TRBV7-9 and TRBJ1-5; 8 nucleotides match TRBD1. The CDR3 has 14 residues. Germline CDR1 and CDR2: SEHNR and FQNEAQ (reference sequence). J was trimmed by 4 bases and V by 4 bases; bases with no gene match: 3. This CDR3 is CASSSTGANQPQHF. CDR3 bases: TGTGCCAGCAGCTCGACAGGGGCGAATCAGCCCCAGCATTTT.

V usage is TRBV4-3 and J usage is TRBJ2-2, with D possibly TRBD2 on 5 matching bases. The germline V gene encodes CDR1 LGHNA and CDR2 YSLEER. The CDR3 has 15 residues. V was trimmed by 4 bases and J by 6 bases, leaving 15 bases between them. CDR3 sequence reads: CASSLRPEGPGELFF. DNA for the CDR3: TGCGCCAGCAGCCTGCGTCCCGAGGGCCCCGGGGAGCTGTTTTTT.

CDR3 loop: CASSFAQNLNTEAFF. The CDR3 region has the DNA TGTGCCAGCAGCTTTGCACAGAATCTGAACACTGAAGCTTTCTTT. V usage is TRBV5-4 and J usage is TRBJ1-1, with D unresolved. V shed 2 bases and J shed 0 bases, with 11 bases lying between them. Germline V gene sequence: CDR1 SGHNT, CDR2 YYREEE (reference sequence). The CDR3 is made up of 15 amino acids.

This chain links TRBV29-1 with TRBJ1-1, with 7 bases matching TRBD1. CDR3 length equals 15 residues. Germline loops: CDR1 SQVTM, CDR2 ANQGSEA. With 6 bases clipped from V and 3 bases from J, the junction kept 13 bases outside the gene matches. For the CDR3, the DNA is TGCAGCGTAACAGGGGCCCGCGGAGCGGACACTGAAGCTTTCTTT. Encoded protein: CSVTGARGADTEAFF.